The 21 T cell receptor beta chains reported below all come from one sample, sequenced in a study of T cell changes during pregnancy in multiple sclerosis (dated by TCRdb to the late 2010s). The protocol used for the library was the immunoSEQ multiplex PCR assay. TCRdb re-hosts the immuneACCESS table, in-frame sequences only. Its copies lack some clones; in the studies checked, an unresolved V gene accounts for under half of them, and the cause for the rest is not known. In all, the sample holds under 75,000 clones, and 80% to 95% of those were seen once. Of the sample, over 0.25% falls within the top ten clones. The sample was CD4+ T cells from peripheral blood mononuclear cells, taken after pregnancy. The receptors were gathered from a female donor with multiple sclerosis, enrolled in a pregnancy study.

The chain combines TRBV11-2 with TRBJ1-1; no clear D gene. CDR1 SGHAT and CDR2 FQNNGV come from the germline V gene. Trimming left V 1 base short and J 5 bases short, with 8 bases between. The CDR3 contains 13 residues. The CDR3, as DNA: TGTGCCAGCAGCTTAGTTTGGAGAACTGAAGCTTTCTTT. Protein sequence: CASSLVWRTEAFF.

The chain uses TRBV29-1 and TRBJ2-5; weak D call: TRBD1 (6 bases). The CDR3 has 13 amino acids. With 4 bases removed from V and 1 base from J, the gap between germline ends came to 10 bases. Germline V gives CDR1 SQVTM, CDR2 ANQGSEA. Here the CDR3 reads CSVADSLQETQYF. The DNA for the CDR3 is TGCAGCGTTGCGGACAGTCTCCAAGAGACCCAGTACTTC.

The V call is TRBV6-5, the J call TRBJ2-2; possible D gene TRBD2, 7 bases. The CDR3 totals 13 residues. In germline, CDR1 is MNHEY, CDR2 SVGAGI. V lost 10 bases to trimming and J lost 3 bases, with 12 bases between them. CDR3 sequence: CATRGGHTGELFF. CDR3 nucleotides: TGTGCCACAAGGGGGGGCCACACCGGGGAGCTGTTTTTT.

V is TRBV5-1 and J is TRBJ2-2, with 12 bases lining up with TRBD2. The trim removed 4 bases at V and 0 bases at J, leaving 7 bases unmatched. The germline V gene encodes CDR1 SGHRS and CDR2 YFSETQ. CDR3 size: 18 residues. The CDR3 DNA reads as TGCGCCAGCAGCCCTAGGACTAGCGGGGTCGCGAACACCGGGGAGCTGTTTTTT. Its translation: CASSPRTSGVANTGELFF.

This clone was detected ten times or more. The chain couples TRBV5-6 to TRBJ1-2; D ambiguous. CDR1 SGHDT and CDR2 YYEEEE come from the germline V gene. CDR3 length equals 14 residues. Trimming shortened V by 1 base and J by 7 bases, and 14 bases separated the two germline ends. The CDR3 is CASSLYLRPFGYTF. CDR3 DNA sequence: TGTGCCAGCAGCTTGTATCTGCGCCCCTTTGGCTACACCTTC. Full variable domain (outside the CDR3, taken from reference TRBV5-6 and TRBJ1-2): DAGVTQSPTHLIKTRGQQVTLRCSPKSGHDTVSWYQQALGQGPQFIFQYYEEEERQRGNFPDRFSGHQFPNYSSELNVNALLLGDSALYLCASSLYLRPFGYTFGSGTRLTVV.

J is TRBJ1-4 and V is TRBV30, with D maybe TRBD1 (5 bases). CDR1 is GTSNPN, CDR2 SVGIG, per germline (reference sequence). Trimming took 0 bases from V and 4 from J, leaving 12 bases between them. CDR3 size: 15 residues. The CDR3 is CAWSVLAGNNEKLFF. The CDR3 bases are TGTGCCTGGAGTGTACTGGCAGGGAATAATGAAAAACTGTTTTTT.

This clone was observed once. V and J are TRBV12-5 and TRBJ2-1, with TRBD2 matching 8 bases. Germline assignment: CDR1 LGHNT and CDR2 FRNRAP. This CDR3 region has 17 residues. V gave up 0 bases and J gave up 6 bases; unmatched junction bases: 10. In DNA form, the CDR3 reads TGTGCTAGTGGTTTGGTACTCTCGGGGGGGTTTCTCAATGAGCAGTTCTTC. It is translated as CASGLVLSGGFLNEQFF.

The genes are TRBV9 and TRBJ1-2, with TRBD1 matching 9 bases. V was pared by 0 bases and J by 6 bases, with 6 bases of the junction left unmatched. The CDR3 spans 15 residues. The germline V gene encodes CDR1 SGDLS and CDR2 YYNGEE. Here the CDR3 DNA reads TGTGCCAGCAGCGTAGGCTCTGGGACAGGGCATGGCTACACCTTC. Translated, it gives CASSVGSGTGHGYTF. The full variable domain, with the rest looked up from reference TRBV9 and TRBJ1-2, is DSGVTQTPKHLITATGQRVTLRCSPRSGDLSVYWYQQSLDQGLQFLIQYYNGEERAKGNILERFSAQQFPDLHSELNLSSLELGDSALYFCASSVGSGTGHGYTFGSGTRLTVV.

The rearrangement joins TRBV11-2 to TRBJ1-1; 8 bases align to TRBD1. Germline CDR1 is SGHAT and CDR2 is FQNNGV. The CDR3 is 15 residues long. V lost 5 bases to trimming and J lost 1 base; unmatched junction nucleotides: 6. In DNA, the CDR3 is TGTGCCAGCAGCCCAGGGACAGGAGAGAACACTGAAGCTTTCTTT. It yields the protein CASSPGTGENTEAFF.

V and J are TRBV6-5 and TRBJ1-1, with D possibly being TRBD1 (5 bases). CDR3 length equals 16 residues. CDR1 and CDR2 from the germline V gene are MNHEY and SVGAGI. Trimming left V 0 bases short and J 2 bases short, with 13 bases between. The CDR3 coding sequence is TGTGCCAGCAGTTACTCCGGGGCAGGACTAAACACTGAAGCTTTCTTT. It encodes CASSYSGAGLNTEAFF.

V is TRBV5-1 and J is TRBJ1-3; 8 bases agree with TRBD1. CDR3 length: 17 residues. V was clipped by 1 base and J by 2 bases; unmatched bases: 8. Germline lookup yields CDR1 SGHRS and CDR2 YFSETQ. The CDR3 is CASSLYQGAVTGNTIYF. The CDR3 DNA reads TGCGCCAGCAGCTTGTATCAGGGGGCAGTAACTGGAAACACCATATATTTT.

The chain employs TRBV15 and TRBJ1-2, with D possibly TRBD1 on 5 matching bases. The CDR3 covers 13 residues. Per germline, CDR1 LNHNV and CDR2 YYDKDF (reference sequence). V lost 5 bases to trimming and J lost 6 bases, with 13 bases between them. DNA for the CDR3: TGTGCCACCAGCTCCGGCGTCAGGGATGGCTACACCTTC. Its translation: CATSSGVRDGYTF.

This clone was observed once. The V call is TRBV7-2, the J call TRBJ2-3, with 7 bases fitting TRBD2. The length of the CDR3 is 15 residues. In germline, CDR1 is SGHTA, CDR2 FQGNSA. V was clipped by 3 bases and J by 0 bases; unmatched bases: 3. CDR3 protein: CASSLSGKSTDTQYF. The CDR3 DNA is TGTGCCAGCAGCTTGAGCGGGAAAAGCACAGATACGCAGTATTTT. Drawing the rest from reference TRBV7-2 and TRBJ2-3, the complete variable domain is GAGVSQSPSNKVTEKGKDVELRCDPISGHTALYWYRQSLGQGLEFLIYFQGNSAPDKSGLPSDRFSAERTGGSVSTLTIQRTQQEDSAVYLCASSLSGKSTDTQYFGPGTRLTVL.

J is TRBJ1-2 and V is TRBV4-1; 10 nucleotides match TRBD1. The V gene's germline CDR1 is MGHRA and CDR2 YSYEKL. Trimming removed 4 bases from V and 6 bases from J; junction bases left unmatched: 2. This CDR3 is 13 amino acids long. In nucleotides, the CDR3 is TGCGCCAGCAGCCTGGACAGGGGGAATGGCTACACCTTC. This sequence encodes CASSLDRGNGYTF.

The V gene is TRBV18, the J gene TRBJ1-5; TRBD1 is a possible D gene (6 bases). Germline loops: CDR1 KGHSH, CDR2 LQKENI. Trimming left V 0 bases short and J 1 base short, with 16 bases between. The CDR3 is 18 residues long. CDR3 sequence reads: CASSPPSRGGGSNQPQHF. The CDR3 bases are TGTGCCAGCTCACCACCGAGTCGGGGGGGCGGAAGCAATCAGCCCCAGCATTTT.

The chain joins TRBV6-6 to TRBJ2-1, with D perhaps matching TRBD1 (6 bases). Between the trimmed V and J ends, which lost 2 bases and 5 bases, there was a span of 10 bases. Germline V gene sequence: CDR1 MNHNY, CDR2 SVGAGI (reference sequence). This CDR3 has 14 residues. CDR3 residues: CASSYEGVNNEQFF. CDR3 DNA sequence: TGTGCCAGCAGTTACGAGGGGGTAAACAATGAGCAGTTCTTC.

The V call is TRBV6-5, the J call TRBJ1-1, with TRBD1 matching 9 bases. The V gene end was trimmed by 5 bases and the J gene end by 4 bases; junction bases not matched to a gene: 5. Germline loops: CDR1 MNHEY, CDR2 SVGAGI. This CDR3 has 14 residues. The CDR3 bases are TGTGCCAGCAGTCGATGGACAGGGGTCACTGAAGCTTTCTTT. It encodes CASSRWTGVTEAFF.

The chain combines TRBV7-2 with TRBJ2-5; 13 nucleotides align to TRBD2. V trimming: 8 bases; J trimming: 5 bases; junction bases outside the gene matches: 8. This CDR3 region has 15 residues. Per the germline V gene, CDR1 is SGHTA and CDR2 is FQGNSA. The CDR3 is CASAGTSGEWETQYF. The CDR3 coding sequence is TGTGCCAGCGCCGGGACTAGCGGGGAGTGGGAGACCCAGTACTTC.

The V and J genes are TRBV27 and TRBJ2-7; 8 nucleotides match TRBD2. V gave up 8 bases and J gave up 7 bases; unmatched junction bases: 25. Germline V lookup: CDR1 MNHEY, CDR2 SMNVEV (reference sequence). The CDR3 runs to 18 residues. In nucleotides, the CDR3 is TGTGCCAGCCACTCCTACTCCCACGGGAGGGCCCTCAGGGGAGAGCAGTACTTC. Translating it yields CASHSYSHGRALRGEQYF.

In DNA, the CDR3 is TGTGCCAGCAGTTTATCCGCAGGGCCCACTAATGAAAAACTGTTTTTT. Translating gives CASSLSAGPTNEKLFF. This chain uses TRBV6-5 with TRBJ1-4; the D gene is possibly TRBD1 (5 bases). This CDR3 spans 16 amino acids. Trimming cost V 4 bases and J 2 bases, with 14 bases left between them. Germline CDR1 MNHEY, CDR2 SVGAGI.

In DNA form, the CDR3 reads TGTGCCAGCAGCTTGAGGGACACCGGGAAGGGAACCGGGGAGCTGTTTTTT. This encodes CASSLRDTGKGTGELFF. The rearrangement uses TRBV5-4 and TRBJ2-2; D perhaps matches TRBD1 (6 bases). The CDR3 is 17 amino acids. Trimming pared 1 base from V and 5 bases from J, leaving 18 bases between. Germline V CDR1 and CDR2: SGHNT, YYREEE (reference sequence).